Each of the 19 T cell receptor beta chains below was sequenced from the same sample in a study of shared clonotypes between healthy human individuals. TCRdb's table, derived via immunoSEQ multiplex PCR, lists solely in-frame clones and lacks some. This sample has over 1.4 million clones, with roughly 96% found just once. Sequenced sample: naive CD4+ T cells sorted from blood. Specified subset: CD45RA+ positively selected. These TCRs come from a man under 40 in good health.

The rearrangement joins TRBV9 to TRBJ2-1, with D tentatively TRBD2 (7 bases). The CDR3 is 16 residues long. CDR1 is SGDLS, CDR2 YYNGEE, per germline. V was trimmed by 3 bases and J by 4 bases, leaving 17 bases between them. CDR3 in DNA: TGTGCCAGCAGCGGTAGGAGGAGCGGGACATACAATGAGCAGTTCTTC. Amino acid sequence: CASSGRRSGTYNEQFF.

The J gene is TRBJ1-4, the V gene TRBV28; 7 bases agree with TRBD1. This CDR3 contains 15 residues. V dropped 7 bases and J dropped 1; count of bases not matched to a gene: 6. In germline, CDR1 is MDHEN, CDR2 SYDVKM. In DNA, the CDR3 is TGTGCCAGCATTGGGGGGGACAGAACTAATGAAAAACTGTTTTTT. Its protein is CASIGGDRTNEKLFF.

The chain recombines TRBV18 with TRBJ2-3; possibly TRBD1 or TRBD2 for D (5 bases each). The CDR3 spans 13 residues. The V end lost 6 bases, the J end lost 2 bases, and 9 bases lay between the germline ends. Germline loops: CDR1 KGHSH, CDR2 LQKENI. CDR3 coding DNA: TGTGCCAGCTCTGGGGACCACACAGATACGCAGTATTTT. Protein sequence: CASSGDHTDTQYF.

Details on this clone: In the same sample, other DNA sequences code for this CDR3. The chain links TRBV20-1 to TRBJ2-7, with D hard to call. The ends were cut back, 3 bases at V and 0 bases at J, with 3 bases in the middle. The CDR3 length is 11 residues. The germline V gene encodes CDR1 DFQATT and CDR2 SNEGSKA (reference sequence). CDR3 amino acids: CSASPSYEQYF. The DNA of the CDR3 is TGCAGTGCTAGCCCCTCCTACGAGCAGTACTTC.

The chain has TRBV27 and TRBJ2-6; D is uncertain. Looked up from germline, CDR1 is MNHEY and CDR2 is SMNVEV (reference sequence). The CDR3 has 14 amino acids. Trimming removed 8 bases at V and 3 bases at J, with 11 bases between. The CDR3 coding sequence is TGTGCCAGCTCCAAAGTTAGTGGGGCCAACGTCCTGACTTTC. It is translated as CASSKVSGANVLTF.

This clone appeared once. The CDR3 DNA sequence: TGCGCCAGCAGCTTGGGGGTAGCAACCGACAATGAGCAGTTCTTC. It codes for CASSLGVATDNEQFF. The chain has TRBV5-1 and TRBJ2-1; D is ambiguous. V was shortened by 0 bases and J by 5 bases, with 12 bases between the two germline ends. Per germline, CDR1 SGHRS and CDR2 YFSETQ. The CDR3 sequence is 15 residues long.

This sequence joins TRBV14 and TRBJ1-6, with a possible D match to TRBD1 (5 bases). Between the trimmed V and J ends, which lost 4 bases and 13 bases, there was a span of 17 bases. The CDR3 consists of 14 residues. The germline V gene has CDR1 SGHDN and CDR2 FVKESK. DNA for the CDR3: TGTGCCAGCAGCCTACTGCGGGGGAATGGGCCCCTCCACTTT. Its translation is CASSLLRGNGPLHF.

This chain links TRBV27 with TRBJ2-3, with D unresolved. Trimming left V 5 bases short and J 0 bases short, with 12 bases between. This CDR3 has 15 amino acids. Germline CDR1 MNHEY, CDR2 SMNVEV (reference sequence). The CDR3 coding sequence is TGTGCCAGCAGTCCCTACTTGACTAGCACAGATACGCAGTATTTT. Translation gives CASSPYLTSTDTQYF.

The rearrangement uses TRBV10-2 and TRBJ2-4; D is perhaps TRBD1 or TRBD2 (5 bases each). Trimming took off 7 bases at V and 5 bases at J, with 12 bases between the two ends. The CDR3 sequence is 13 residues long. Germline CDR1 and CDR2: WSHSY and SAAADI. This CDR3 is CASTKGPQNIQYF. CDR3 coding DNA: TGCGCCAGCACTAAGGGACCCCAAAACATTCAGTACTTC.

The gene calls are TRBV5-1 and TRBJ2-2; no definite D call. The CDR3 contains 14 residues. The germline V gene has CDR1 SGHRS and CDR2 YFSETQ. V was pared by 0 bases and J by 7 bases, with 10 bases between. The CDR3 protein is CASSLAAGFGELFF. The CDR3 DNA is TGCGCCAGCAGCTTGGCCGCTGGCTTCGGGGAGCTGTTTTTT.

V and J are TRBV28 and TRBJ2-7; the match to TRBD2 covers 9 bases. There are 16 residues in the CDR3. Germline V gives CDR1 MDHEN, CDR2 SYDVKM. V gave up 6 bases and J gave up 2 bases; unmatched junction bases: 11. Written as DNA, the CDR3 is TGTGCCAGCAGCTCCCCCGTAGCGGGAGTCACCTACGAGCAGTACTTC. This encodes CASSSPVAGVTYEQYF.

This rearrangement joins TRBV16 to TRBJ2-7; D call uncertain. Germline V gene data show CDR1 as KGHSY and CDR2 as FQNENV. The V end lost 3 bases, the J end lost 2 bases, and 17 bases lay between the germline ends. The CDR3 sequence is 16 residues long. CDR3 amino acids: CASSQKSLSTPYEQYF. The CDR3 DNA is TGTGCCAGCAGCCAGAAATCCCTTAGTACCCCCTACGAGCAGTACTTC.

V and J are TRBV6-1 and TRBJ2-7; a weak D match, TRBD1 (5 bases). Trimming cost V 6 bases and J 3 bases, with 15 bases left between them. Germline CDR1 reads MNHNS; CDR2 reads SASEGT. This CDR3 has 14 amino acids. CDR3 residues: CASRGLEWLYEQYF. The CDR3 region has the DNA TGTGCCAGCAGGGGGCTCGAATGGCTCTACGAGCAGTACTTC.

This chain connects TRBV5-1 to TRBJ2-3, with unresolved D. The V end lost 4 bases, the J end lost 2 bases, and 8 bases lay between the germline ends. The CDR3 is 13 residues long. Per germline, CDR1 SGHRS and CDR2 YFSETQ. CDR3 region: CASSRLYTDTQYF. In nucleotides, the CDR3 is TGCGCCAGCAGCAGGTTGTACACAGATACGCAGTATTTT.

The chain couples TRBV2 to TRBJ2-7, with TRBD1 matching 8 bases. J gave up 2 bases and V 7 bases, and 7 bases lay outside the gene matches. Per the germline V gene, CDR1 is SNHLY and CDR2 is FYNNEI. CDR3 length: 14 residues. The CDR3 region is CASKRDRTTYEQYF. Here the CDR3 DNA reads TGTGCCAGCAAGAGGGACAGGACAACCTACGAGCAGTACTTC.

The chain uses TRBV5-4 and TRBJ2-1, with D perhaps TRBD2 (6 bases). CDR3 length: 15 amino acids. Trimming shortened V by 0 bases and J by 6 bases, and 13 bases separated the two germline ends. Germline lookup yields CDR1 SGHNT and CDR2 YYREEE (reference sequence). The CDR3 bases are TGTGCCAGCAGCTTGGTACTCGGGACTTTCAATGAGCAGTTCTTC. Translation: CASSLVLGTFNEQFF.

The chain has TRBV19 and TRBJ2-2; D gene ambiguous. Germline V gives CDR1 LNHDA, CDR2 SQIVND (reference sequence). The CDR3 is 16 residues long. Trimming shortened V by 5 bases and J by 7 bases, and 20 bases separated the two germline ends. This CDR3 is CASSWGRLPVGGELFF. The CDR3 DNA reads as TGTGCCAGTAGTTGGGGTAGGCTACCAGTCGGCGGGGAGCTGTTTTTT.

V usage is TRBV27 and J usage is TRBJ1-5; a possible D gene is TRBD1 (6 bases). V dropped 4 bases and J dropped 11 bases, with 15 bases sitting between them. In germline, CDR1 is MNHEY, CDR2 SMNVEV (reference sequence). The CDR3 runs to 13 residues. The CDR3 is CASSSTGVYAQHF. Written as DNA, the CDR3 is TGTGCCAGCAGTTCGACAGGTGTGTATGCCCAGCATTTT.

This chain joins TRBV5-1 and TRBJ2-7, with D unclear. CDR1 and CDR2 from the germline V gene are SGHRS and YFSETQ. CDR3 length equals 12 residues. V lost 7 bases and J lost 5, with 13 bases in between. The CDR3 bases are TGCGCCAGCGGTAACGGCGTCCACGAGCAGTACTTC. It yields the protein CASGNGVHEQYF.